These T cell receptor beta chains were read from a single sample in a study of T cells in Graves' hyperthyroidism and ophthalmopathy. MiXCR, run by TCRdb on the multiplex PCR reads, gives a single entry per CDR3 protein. In the table there are approximately 210,000 distinct CDR3 sequences, 17% of which are singletons. Sequencing used blood. Every receptor here comes from a man over 45 with Graves' hyperthyroidism. CDR3s include the opening cysteine and the closing phenylalanine or tryptophan. The order of the fields is V gene, CDR3 protein.

>TRBV3-1
CASSHFSGRSSYEQYF
>TRBV7-8
CASSLDGPNSPLHF
>TRBV5-5
CASSLSGGGSGANVLTF
>TRBV6-1
CASRPGQDHNEQFF
>TRBV20-1
CSAPGPRNTEAFF
>TRBV20-1
CSAGAGLATDTQYF
>TRBV30
CTWSVNTDTQYF
>TRBV6-1
CASRVDYEQYF
>TRBV18
CASSAPGTEGETQYF
>TRBV30
CAWSGRQAMGELFF
>TRBV12-3/TRBV12-4
CASSFGLSTDTQYF
>TRBV28
CASSLRFFRGLKGNQPQHF
>TRBV12-3/TRBV12-4
CASRRAGGDYGYTF
>TRBV5-5
CASRKPGGPILEQYF
>TRBV5-1
CASKISTDTQYF
>TRBV6-1
CASSEMLGLGRAGELFF
>TRBV11-2
CASSPHSGSSYNEQFF
>TRBV12-3/TRBV12-4
CASSLGYSTEAFF
>TRBV18
CASSPAHPGQGAGSNTEAFF
>TRBV7-2
CASSGPEEGVDEKLFF
>TRBV7-9
CASPGDVRQGAGANVLTF
>TRBV3-1
CASSQDLTSGSPIQETQYF
>TRBV2
CASKSTGWGNQPQHF
>TRBV7-3
CASSPEPGAEAFF
>TRBV28
CASSFWYNEQFF
>TRBV20-1
CSAPGTSGANTQYF
>TRBV6-5
CASSYSTLAGGLTGELFF
>TRBV28
CASRTTGTVTYEQYF
>TRBV7-2
CASSLDYSSYEQYF